These 22 T cell receptor beta chains were all obtained from the same sample, sequenced in a study of shared clonotypes between healthy human individuals. Only in-frame clones appear in the TCRdb table, and some are missing; sequencing was by immunoSEQ multiplex PCR. The sample holds over a million clones, around 75% seen once. Sequencing used memory CD4+ T cells sorted from blood. The sample's subset: CD45RA-negative fraction. The receptors come from a man between 18 and 29 years old in good health.

The gene calls are TRBV5-8 and TRBJ1-3; 7 positions agree with TRBD1. Germline lookup yields CDR1 SGHTS and CDR2 YDEGEE. CDR3 length equals 15 residues. The V segment lost 5 bases and the J segment 3 bases; nucleotides outside the gene matches: 8. The CDR3 coding sequence is TGTGCCAGCAGACGACAGGGCAGAGGTGGAAACACCATATATTTT. It is translated as CASRRQGRGGNTIYF.

The CDR3 spells CASSPRQGADNYGYTF. Written as DNA, the CDR3 is TGTGCCAGCTCACCGAGACAGGGGGCGGATAACTATGGCTACACCTTC. V gene TRBV18 combines with J gene TRBJ1-2; TRBD1 matches 10 bases. V was clipped by 3 bases and J by 1 base; unmatched bases: 5. CDR1 is KGHSH and CDR2 is LQKENI in the germline V gene. This CDR3 is 16 amino acids long.

This clone was seen more than once but under ten times. The chain couples TRBV19 to TRBJ1-5; D gene uncertain. Germline lookup yields CDR1 LNHDA and CDR2 SQIVND (reference sequence). The V end lost 4 bases, the J end lost 7 bases, and 14 bases lay between the germline ends. The CDR3 is 14 residues long. CDR3 amino acids: CASSRGGLNQPQHF. The CDR3 DNA sequence: TGTGCCAGTAGTAGAGGAGGGTTAAACCAGCCCCAGCATTTT.

V and J are TRBV7-9 and TRBJ2-7; 7 nucleotides agree with TRBD1. Germline lookup yields CDR1 SEHNR and CDR2 FQNEAQ (reference sequence). The CDR3 length is 14 residues. V shed 4 bases, J shed 7 bases, and the junction held 10 bases outside the gene matches. CDR3 sequence: CASSSDRPPVEQYF. Written as DNA, the CDR3 is TGTGCCAGCAGCTCGGACAGGCCCCCAGTAGAGCAGTACTTC.

This chain uses TRBV6-6 with TRBJ2-2, with D uncertain. CDR3 length: 15 amino acids. CDR1 MNHNY and CDR2 SVGAGI come from the germline V gene (reference sequence). V lost 5 bases and J lost 7, with 17 bases in between. The CDR3 sequence: CASSPTSVGLGELFF. DNA of the CDR3: TGTGCCAGCAGTCCTACGAGCGTGGGCCTCGGGGAGCTGTTTTTT.

The chain has TRBV6-5 and TRBJ1-3; D is unresolved. Germline V gives CDR1 MNHEY, CDR2 SVGAGI. Between the trimmed V and J ends, which lost 4 bases and 2 bases, there was a span of 6 bases. This CDR3 is built from 13 residues. The CDR3 loop reads CASSSWAGNTIYF. In nucleotides, the CDR3 is TGTGCCAGCAGTTCGTGGGCTGGAAACACCATATATTTT.

V gene TRBV10-3 combines with J gene TRBJ2-7, with 7 bases that match TRBD2. Germline CDR1 and CDR2: ENHRY and SYGVKD. This CDR3 has 11 residues. Trimming removed 10 bases from V and 7 bases from J; junction bases left unmatched: 7. The CDR3 nucleotides are TGTGCCACCAGGGAGGGGTCAGAGCAGTACTTC. Translated: CATREGSEQYF.

The chain joins TRBV11-2 to TRBJ2-3; TRBD2 agrees at 10 bases. The CDR3 runs 15 residues. Germline V gene data show CDR1 as SGHAT and CDR2 as FQNNGV. V lost 1 base, J lost 5 bases, and 3 bases stayed unmatched. CDR3 bases: TGTGCCAGCAGCTTAGGGACTAGCGGTGGAGATACGCAGTATTTT. Translated: CASSLGTSGGDTQYF.

J is TRBJ2-7 and V is TRBV14; TRBD2 aligns across 9 bases. Germline V lookup: CDR1 SGHDN, CDR2 FVKESK. The CDR3 extends over 14 amino acids. Germline trimming cut 5 bases from V and 1 base from J; bases unmatched to any gene: 3. The CDR3 spells CASSSLAGSYEQYF. The DNA for the CDR3 is TGTGCCAGCAGCTCCCTAGCGGGATCCTACGAGCAGTACTTC.

Ten or more counts support this clone. This chain uses TRBV5-1 with TRBJ1-2, with D perhaps TRBD1 (5 bases). The germline V gene has CDR1 SGHRS and CDR2 YFSETQ. The CDR3 covers 15 residues. The V gene lost 1 base and the J gene lost 8 bases, with 18 bases spanning the gap. As DNA, the CDR3 is TGCGCCAGCAGCTTGATCCAGGGAAGTACGGGCGGCTACACCTTC. It specifies CASSLIQGSTGGYTF.

CDR3 coding DNA: TGTGCCAGCAGTCCAACGTACCAGGGAAACACTGAAGCTTTCTTT. It codes for CASSPTYQGNTEAFF. The chain recombines TRBV27 with TRBJ1-1; the D gene is possibly TRBD1 (5 bases). Germline V gene data show CDR1 as MNHEY and CDR2 as SMNVEV (reference sequence). V was trimmed by 5 bases and J by 2 bases, leaving 15 bases between them. This CDR3 contains 15 residues.

This clone was observed a handful of times. The rearrangement links TRBV5-4 to TRBJ2-5, with 7 bases lining up with TRBD1. There are 17 residues in the CDR3. Germline V CDR1 and CDR2: SGHNT, YYREEE (reference sequence). Trimming took 3 bases from V and 0 from J; bases not matched to a gene: 11. CDR3 bases: TGTGCCAGCAGCTCCGGATGGGGCAGGGGGAACCAAGAGACCCAGTACTTC. It encodes CASSSGWGRGNQETQYF.

J is TRBJ2-6 and V is TRBV14, with D maybe TRBD2 (6 bases). The CDR3 totals 16 residues. V dropped 4 bases and J dropped 0 bases, with 10 bases sitting between them. Germline CDR1 SGHDN, CDR2 FVKESK. The CDR3 reads CASSLGLTSGANVLTF. For the CDR3, the DNA is TGTGCCAGCAGCCTGGGACTTACCTCTGGGGCCAACGTCCTGACTTTC.

The chain is built from TRBV6-1 and TRBJ2-7; D remains unclear. Germline V gene data show CDR1 as MNHNS and CDR2 as SASEGT. The V end lost 3 bases, the J end lost 6 bases, and 21 bases lay between the germline ends. The CDR3 is made up of 16 amino acids. DNA of the CDR3: TGTGCCAGCAGTGATGCCATGGGTCGCGGCTATCGCGAGCAGTACTTC. Translating gives CASSDAMGRGYREQYF.

This clone was seen once. The CDR3 here is CASSLARTGTYEQYF. The CDR3 coding sequence is TGTGCCAGCAGCTTAGCGAGGACAGGTACCTACGAGCAGTACTTC. The J gene is TRBJ2-7, the V gene TRBV7-2, with 7 positions matching TRBD1. This CDR3 comprises 15 residues. Germline CDR1 and CDR2: SGHTA and FQGNSA. The V and J ends lost 0 bases and 2 bases, in that order; junction bases with no gene match: 4.

The genes are TRBV6-5 and TRBJ1-2, with D possibly matching TRBD1 (6 bases). The germline V gene has CDR1 MNHEY and CDR2 SVGAGI. Trimming left V 7 bases short and J 3 bases short, with 15 bases between. There are 14 residues in the CDR3. The CDR3 loop is CASKKGGRDYGYTF. The CDR3 DNA reads TGTGCCAGCAAAAAGGGGGGAAGGGACTATGGCTACACCTTC.

This clone was detected once. The rearrangement links TRBV4-2 to TRBJ2-5, with no clear D. V gave up 0 bases and J gave up 1 base, with 9 bases separating them. CDR1 and CDR2 (germline): LGHNA, YNFKEQ. This CDR3 is built from 15 residues. CDR3 sequence: CASSQDGQAQETQYF. CDR3 nucleotides: TGTGCCAGCAGCCAAGATGGGCAGGCCCAAGAGACCCAGTACTTC.

Written as DNA, the CDR3 is TGTGCCAGCTCACCACCGGCCGGGACAGGAGTTAAGACCTACGAGCAGTACTTC. Amino acid sequence: CASSPPAGTGVKTYEQYF. J is TRBJ2-7 and V is TRBV18, with 8 positions matching TRBD1. Germline CDR1 is KGHSH and CDR2 is LQKENI. The CDR3 is 18 amino acids. The ends lost 0 bases at V and 2 bases at J; junction bases unmatched: 12. The full variable domain, with the rest looked up from reference TRBV18 and TRBJ2-7, is NAGVMQNPRHLVRRRGQEARLRCSPMKGHSHVYWYRQLPEEGLKFMVYLQKENIIDESGMPKERFSAEFPKEGPSILRIQQVVRGDSAAYFCASSPPAGTGVKTYEQYFGPGTRLTVT.

The chain joins TRBV5-1 to TRBJ1-1; no firm D call. This CDR3 spans 14 amino acids. Germline V CDR1 and CDR2: SGHRS, YFSETQ. V gave up 1 base and J gave up 1 base, with 8 bases separating them. In DNA form, the CDR3 reads TGCGCCAGCAGCTTGAGAACAGCGAACACTGAAGCTTTCTTT. This codes for CASSLRTANTEAFF.

As for this clone: The same CDR3 is also encoded by other DNA sequences in this sample. The V call is TRBV6-6, the J call TRBJ2-4, with D possibly TRBD1 on 6 matching bases. V was clipped by 6 bases and J by 5 bases, with 11 bases between them. Germline V CDR1 and CDR2: MNHNY, SVGAGI (reference sequence). The CDR3 is 13 residues long. The DNA for the CDR3 is TGTGCCAGCAGCCGTGGGGGCGAAAACATTCAGTACTTC. This translates into CASSRGGENIQYF.

The V and J genes are TRBV11-1 and TRBJ2-1; TRBD1 matches at 10 bases. This CDR3 spans 12 amino acids. The ends lost 8 bases at V and 8 bases at J; junction bases unmatched: 3. Germline V lookup: CDR1 SGHAT, CDR2 FQDESV (reference sequence). The CDR3 sequence is CASDRGHDEQFF. The DNA for the CDR3 is TGTGCCAGCGACAGGGGGCATGATGAGCAGTTCTTC.

V usage is TRBV11-2 and J usage is TRBJ2-2; D remains unclear. V dropped 3 bases and J dropped 4 bases, with 6 bases sitting between them. This CDR3 has 13 amino acids. Germline V gene lookup returns CDR1 SGHAT and CDR2 FQNNGV. CDR3 amino acids: CASSFNPTGELFF. For the CDR3, the DNA is TGTGCCAGCAGCTTTAATCCCACCGGGGAGCTGTTTTTT.